This T cell receptor beta chain was retrieved from a study of tumor-infiltrating lymphocytes in primary liver carcinoma. Both blood RNA, taken from unsorted whole blood, and germline DNA were extracted. Germline loops: CDR1 PRHDT, CDR2 FYEKMQ (reference sequence). After removal of 7 bases from V and 6 bases from J, the junction contained 10 bases not matched to a gene. The CDR3 totals 15 residues. As to this clonotype: A much larger clone is a single base away; this may be a read error.

Researchers generated TCR beta cDNA from 500 to 600 ng of total RNA, relying on a constant-region primer. Generation of the TCR beta libraries relied on three nested multiplex PCR rounds using slightly modified ARM-PCR. Use of TRBV1-TRBV30 forward primers with a C-beta reverse primer characterized the first two PCR rounds, which lasted around 9 cycles each. One entry per CDR3 protein results from TCRdb running MiXCR on the multiplex PCR reads. The table lists roughly 330,000 distinct CDR3 sequences, about 61% of them singletons. Sequenced input: peripheral blood. The chain has TRBV13 and TRBJ2-7; 12 bases are shared with TRBD2. This receptor was identified in a man between 40 and 49 years old with primary liver carcinoma and hepatitis B virus infection. DNA of the CDR3: TGTGCCAGCATCTACCTAGCGGGAGGGTATCGCGAGCAGTACTTC. Protein sequence: CASIYLAGGYREQYF. Together with reference TRBV13 and TRBJ2-7, the CDR3 gives the full variable domain: AAGVIQSPRHLIKEKRETATLKCYPIPRHDTVYWYQQGPGQDPQFLISFYEKMQSDKGSIPDRFSAQQFSDYHSELNMSSLELGDSALYFCASIYLAGGYREQYFGPGTRLTVT.